This TCR beta chain derives from a study of shared clonotypes between healthy human individuals. Overall study context: Aged 18 to 49, the donors were a couple of women and a few men. General study findings and limits: Some naive CD4 clonotypes, 4.5% to 5.5%, turned up in common across several donors. Genetic and exposure-history diversity was limited by the small donor number.

On this clone: Antigen unknown.

The CDR3 covers 15 residues. From germline, CDR1 is SEHNR and CDR2 FQNEAQ (reference sequence). With V trimmed by 5 bases and J by 10 bases, 12 bases remained unmatched. Sequencing was at deep level. Profiling relied on immunoSEQ multiplex PCR, and the TCRdb table lists in-frame clones only, not all of them. The sample gives millions of clones, roughly 96% of which show up once; about 0.13% is in the top ten. Sequenced: naive CD4+ T cells sorted from blood. Indicated subset: CD45RA+ positively selected. V and J are TRBV7-9 and TRBJ2-2, with 8 positions matching TRBD1. The TCR originated in a man aged 18 to 29 in good health. The CDR3 DNA is TGTGCCAGCAGCCCCCGGGACAGGAGCGTGGAGGAGCTGTTTTTT. It encodes CASSPRDRSVEELFF.